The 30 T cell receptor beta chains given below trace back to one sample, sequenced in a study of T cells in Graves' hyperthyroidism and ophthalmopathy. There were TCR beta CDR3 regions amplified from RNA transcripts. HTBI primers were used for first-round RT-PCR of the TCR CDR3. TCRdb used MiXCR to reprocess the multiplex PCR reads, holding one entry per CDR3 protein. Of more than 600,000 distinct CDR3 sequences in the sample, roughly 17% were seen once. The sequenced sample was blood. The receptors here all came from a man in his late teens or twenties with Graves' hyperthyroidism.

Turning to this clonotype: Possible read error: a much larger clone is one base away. This CDR3 is CASAVAPDIGAFF. CDR3 nucleotides: TGTGCCAGCGCAGTTGCTCCAGACATTGGAGCTTTCTTT. The V and J genes are TRBV12-3 or TRBV12-4 and TRBJ1-1; D gene ambiguous. Trimming cost V 8 bases and J 10 bases, with 20 bases left between them. This CDR3 contains 13 residues.

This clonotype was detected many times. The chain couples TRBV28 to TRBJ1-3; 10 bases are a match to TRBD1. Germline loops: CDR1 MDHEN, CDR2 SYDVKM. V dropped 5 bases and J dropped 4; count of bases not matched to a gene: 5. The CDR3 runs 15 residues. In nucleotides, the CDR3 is TGTGCCAGCAGTCCGGGACAGGGGTGGGGAAACACCATATATTTT. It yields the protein CASSPGQGWGNTIYF.

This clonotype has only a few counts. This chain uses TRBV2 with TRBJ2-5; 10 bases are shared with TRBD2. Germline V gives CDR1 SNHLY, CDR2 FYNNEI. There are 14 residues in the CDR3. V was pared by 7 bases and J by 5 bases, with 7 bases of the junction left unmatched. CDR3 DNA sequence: TGTGCCAGCACGAGCGGGAGGGCCGCGGAGACCCAGTACTTC. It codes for CASTSGRAAETQYF.

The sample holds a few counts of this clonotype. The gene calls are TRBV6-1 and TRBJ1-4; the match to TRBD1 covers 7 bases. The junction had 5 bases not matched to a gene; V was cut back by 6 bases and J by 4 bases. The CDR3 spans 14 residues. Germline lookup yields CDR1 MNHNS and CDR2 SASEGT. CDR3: CASRSGGFNEKLFF. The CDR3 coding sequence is TGTGCCAGCAGATCAGGGGGTTTTAATGAAAAACTGTTTTTT.

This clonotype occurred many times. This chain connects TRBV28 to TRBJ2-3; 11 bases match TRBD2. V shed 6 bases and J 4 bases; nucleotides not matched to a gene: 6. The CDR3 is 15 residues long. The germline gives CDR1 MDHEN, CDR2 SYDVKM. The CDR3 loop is CASRALAGAADTQYF. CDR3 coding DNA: TGTGCCAGCAGGGCACTAGCGGGAGCAGCAGATACGCAGTATTTT.

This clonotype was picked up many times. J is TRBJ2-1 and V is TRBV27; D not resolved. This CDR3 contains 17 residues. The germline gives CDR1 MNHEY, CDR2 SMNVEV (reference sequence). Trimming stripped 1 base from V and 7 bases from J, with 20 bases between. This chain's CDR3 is CASSLFFPKGLINEQFF. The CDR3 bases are TGTGCCAGCAGTTTATTTTTCCCGAAGGGATTGATTAATGAGCAGTTCTTC.

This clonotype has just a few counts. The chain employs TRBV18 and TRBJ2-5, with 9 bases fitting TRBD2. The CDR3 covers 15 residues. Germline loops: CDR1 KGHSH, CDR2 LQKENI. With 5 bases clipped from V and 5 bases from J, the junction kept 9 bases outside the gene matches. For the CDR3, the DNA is TGTGCCAGCTCAGCGACAGCGGGAGGCTTGGAGACCCAGTACTTC. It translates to CASSATAGGLETQYF. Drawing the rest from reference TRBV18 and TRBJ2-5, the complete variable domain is NAGVMQNPRHLVRRRGQEARLRCSPMKGHSHVYWYRQLPEEGLKFMVYLQKENIIDESGMPKERFSAEFPKEGPSILRIQQVVRGDSAAYFCASSATAGGLETQYFGPGTRLLVL.

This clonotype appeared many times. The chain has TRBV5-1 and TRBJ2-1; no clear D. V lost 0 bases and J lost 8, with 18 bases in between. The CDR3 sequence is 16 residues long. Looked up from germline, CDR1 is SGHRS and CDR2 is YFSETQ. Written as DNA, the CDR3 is TGCGCCAGCAGCTTGGGATTTCGGGCCCTAGGCGATGAGCAGTTCTTC. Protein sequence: CASSLGFRALGDEQFF. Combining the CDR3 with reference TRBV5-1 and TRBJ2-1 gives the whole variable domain KAGVTQTPRYLIKTRGQQVTLSCSPISGHRSVSWYQQTPGQGLQFLFEYFSETQRNKGNFPGRFSGRQFSNSRSEMNVSTLELGDSALYLCASSLGFRALGDEQFFGPGTRLTVL.

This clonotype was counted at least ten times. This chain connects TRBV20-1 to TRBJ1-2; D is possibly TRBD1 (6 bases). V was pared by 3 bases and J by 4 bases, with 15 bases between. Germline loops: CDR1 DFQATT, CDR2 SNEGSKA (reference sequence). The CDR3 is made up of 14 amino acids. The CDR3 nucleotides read TGCAGTGCTAGGGTAACGGGGGCCAGCTATGGCTACACCTTC. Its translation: CSARVTGASYGYTF.

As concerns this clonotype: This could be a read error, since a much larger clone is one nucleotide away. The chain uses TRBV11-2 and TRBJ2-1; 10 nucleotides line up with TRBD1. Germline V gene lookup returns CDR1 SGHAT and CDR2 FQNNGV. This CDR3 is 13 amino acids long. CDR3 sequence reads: CVSSWGQGYEQFF. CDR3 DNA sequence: TGTGTCAGCAGCTGGGGACAGGGGTATGAGCAGTTCTTC.

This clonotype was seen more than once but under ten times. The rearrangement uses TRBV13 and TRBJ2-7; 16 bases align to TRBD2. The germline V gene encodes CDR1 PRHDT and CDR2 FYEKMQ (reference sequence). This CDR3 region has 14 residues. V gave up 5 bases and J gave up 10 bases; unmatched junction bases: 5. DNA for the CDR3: TGTGCCAGCAGCGACGGGACTAGCGGGAGGGATCAGTACTTC. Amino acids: CASSDGTSGRDQYF.

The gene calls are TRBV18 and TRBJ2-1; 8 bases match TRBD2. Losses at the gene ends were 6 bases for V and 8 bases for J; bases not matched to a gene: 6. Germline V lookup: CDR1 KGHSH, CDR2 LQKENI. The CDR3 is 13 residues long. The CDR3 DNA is TGTGCCAGCTCCCCCGGGACTAGTTATGAGCAGTTCTTC. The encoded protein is CASSPGTSYEQFF.

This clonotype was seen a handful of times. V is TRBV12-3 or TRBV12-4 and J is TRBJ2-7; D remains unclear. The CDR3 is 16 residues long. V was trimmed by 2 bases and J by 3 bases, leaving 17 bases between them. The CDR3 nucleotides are TGTGCCAGCAGTTTATGGGGAATCCAAACCCGCTACGAGCAGTACTTC. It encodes CASSLWGIQTRYEQYF.

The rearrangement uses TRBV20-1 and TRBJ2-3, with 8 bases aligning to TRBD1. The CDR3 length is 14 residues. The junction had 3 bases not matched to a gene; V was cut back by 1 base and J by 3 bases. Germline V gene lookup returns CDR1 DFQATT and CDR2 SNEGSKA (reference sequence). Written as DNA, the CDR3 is TGCAGTGCTAGAGGGCACAGGGGGACAGATACGCAGTATTTT. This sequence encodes CSARGHRGTDTQYF.

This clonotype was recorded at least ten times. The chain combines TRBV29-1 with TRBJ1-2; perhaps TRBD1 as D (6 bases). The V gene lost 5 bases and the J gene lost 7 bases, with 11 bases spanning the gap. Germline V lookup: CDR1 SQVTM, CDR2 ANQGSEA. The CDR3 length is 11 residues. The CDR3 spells CSVLQGGGYTF. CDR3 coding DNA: TGCAGCGTTCTCCAAGGGGGTGGCTACACCTTC.

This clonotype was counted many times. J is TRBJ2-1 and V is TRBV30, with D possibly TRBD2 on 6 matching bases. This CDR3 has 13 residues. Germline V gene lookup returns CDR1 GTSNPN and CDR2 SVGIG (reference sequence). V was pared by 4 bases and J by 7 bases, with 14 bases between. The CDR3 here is CAWNTGLANEQFF. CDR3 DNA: TGTGCCTGGAATACGGGACTTGCAAATGAGCAGTTCTTC.

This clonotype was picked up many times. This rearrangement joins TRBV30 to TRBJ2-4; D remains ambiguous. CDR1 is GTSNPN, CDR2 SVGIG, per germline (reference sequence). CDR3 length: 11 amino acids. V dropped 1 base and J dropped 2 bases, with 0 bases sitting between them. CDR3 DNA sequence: TGTGCCTGGAGTGCCAAAAACATTCAGTACTTC. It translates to CAWSAKNIQYF.

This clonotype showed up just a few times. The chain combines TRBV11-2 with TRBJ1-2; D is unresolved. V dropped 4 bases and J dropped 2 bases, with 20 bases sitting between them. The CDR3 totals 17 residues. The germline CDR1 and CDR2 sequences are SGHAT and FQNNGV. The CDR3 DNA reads TGTGCCAGCAGCTCCAATAGAGTCCGGGCGGGGAACTATGGCTACACCTTC. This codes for CASSSNRVRAGNYGYTF.

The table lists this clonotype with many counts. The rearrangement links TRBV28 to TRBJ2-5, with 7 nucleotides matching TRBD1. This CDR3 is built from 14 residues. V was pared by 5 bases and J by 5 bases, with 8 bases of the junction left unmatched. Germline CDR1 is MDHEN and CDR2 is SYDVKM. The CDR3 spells CASSTTGEGETQYF. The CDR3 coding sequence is TGTGCCAGCAGTACTACAGGGGAAGGGGAGACCCAGTACTTC.

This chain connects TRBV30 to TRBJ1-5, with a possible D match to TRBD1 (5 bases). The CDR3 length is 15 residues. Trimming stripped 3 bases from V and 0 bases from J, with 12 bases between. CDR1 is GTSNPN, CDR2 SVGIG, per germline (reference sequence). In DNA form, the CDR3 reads TGTGCCTGGAGCGCCATCGGGGGTAGCAATCAGCCCCAGCATTTT. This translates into CAWSAIGGSNQPQHF.

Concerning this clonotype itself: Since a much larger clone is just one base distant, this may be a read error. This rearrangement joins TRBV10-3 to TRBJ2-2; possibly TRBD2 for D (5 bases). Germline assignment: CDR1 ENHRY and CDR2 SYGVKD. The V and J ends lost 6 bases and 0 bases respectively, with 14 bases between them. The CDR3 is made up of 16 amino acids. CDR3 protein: CAISIPAVTNTGELFF. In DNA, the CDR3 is TGTGCCATCAGCATACCAGCGGTCACGAACACCGGGGAGCTGTTTTTT.

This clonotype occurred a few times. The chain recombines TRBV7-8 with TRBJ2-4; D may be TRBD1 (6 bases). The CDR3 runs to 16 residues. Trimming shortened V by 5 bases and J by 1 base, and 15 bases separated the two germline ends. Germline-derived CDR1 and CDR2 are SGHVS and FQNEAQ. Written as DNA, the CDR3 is TGTGCCAGCAGCCAACCGATTAGGGGGGCCAAAAACATTCAGTACTTC. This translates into CASSQPIRGAKNIQYF.

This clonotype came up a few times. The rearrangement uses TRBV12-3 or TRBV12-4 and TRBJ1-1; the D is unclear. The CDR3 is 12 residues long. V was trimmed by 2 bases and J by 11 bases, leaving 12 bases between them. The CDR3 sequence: CASSLRGGSAFF. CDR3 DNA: TGTGCCAGCAGTTTACGTGGAGGGAGTGCTTTCTTT.

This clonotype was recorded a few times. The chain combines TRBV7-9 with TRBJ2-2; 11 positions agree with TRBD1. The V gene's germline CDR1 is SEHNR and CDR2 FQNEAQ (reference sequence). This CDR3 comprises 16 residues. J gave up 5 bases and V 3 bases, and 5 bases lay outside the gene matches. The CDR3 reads CASSFTGTGGTGELFF. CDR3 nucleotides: TGTGCCAGCAGCTTCACCGGGACAGGGGGTACCGGGGAGCTGTTTTTT.

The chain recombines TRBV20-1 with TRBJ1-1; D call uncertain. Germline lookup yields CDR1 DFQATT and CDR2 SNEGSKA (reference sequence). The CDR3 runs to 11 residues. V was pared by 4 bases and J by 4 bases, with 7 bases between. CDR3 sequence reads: CSAKVVTEAFF. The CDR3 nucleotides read TGCAGTGCTAAGGTTGTCACTGAAGCTTTCTTT.

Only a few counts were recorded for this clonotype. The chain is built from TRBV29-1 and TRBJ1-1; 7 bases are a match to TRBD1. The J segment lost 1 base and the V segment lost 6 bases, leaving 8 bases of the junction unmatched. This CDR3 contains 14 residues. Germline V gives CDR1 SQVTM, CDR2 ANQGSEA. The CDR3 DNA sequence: TGCAGCGTGGCGATGGGACAGAAGAACACTGAAGCTTTCTTT. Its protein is CSVAMGQKNTEAFF. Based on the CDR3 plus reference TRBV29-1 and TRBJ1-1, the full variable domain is SAVISQKPSRDICQRGTSLTIQCQVDSQVTMMFWYRQQPGQSLTLIATANQGSEATYESGFVIDKFPISRPNLTFSTLTVSNMSPEDSSIYLCSVAMGQKNTEAFFGQGTRLTVV.

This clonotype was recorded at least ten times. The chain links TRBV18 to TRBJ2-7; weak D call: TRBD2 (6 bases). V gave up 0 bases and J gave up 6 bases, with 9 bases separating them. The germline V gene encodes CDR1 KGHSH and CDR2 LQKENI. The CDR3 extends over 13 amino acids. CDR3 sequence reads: CASSPPTSSEQYF. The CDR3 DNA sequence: TGTGCCAGCTCACCACCGACTAGTTCCGAGCAGTACTTC.

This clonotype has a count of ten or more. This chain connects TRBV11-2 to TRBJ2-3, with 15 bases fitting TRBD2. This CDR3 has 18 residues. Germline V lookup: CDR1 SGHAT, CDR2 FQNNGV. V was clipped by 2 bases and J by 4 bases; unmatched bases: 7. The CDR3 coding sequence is TGTGCCAGCAGCTTAAAACTGGGACTAGCGGGAGGTGCAGATACGCAGTATTTT. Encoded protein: CASSLKLGLAGGADTQYF.

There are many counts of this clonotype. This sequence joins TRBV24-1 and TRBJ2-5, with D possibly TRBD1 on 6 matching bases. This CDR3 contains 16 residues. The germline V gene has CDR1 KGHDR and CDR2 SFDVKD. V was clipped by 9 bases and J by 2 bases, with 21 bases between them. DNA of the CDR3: TGTGCCACCGGATCTACAGGGTCGGGGCTTCAAGAGACCCAGTACTTC. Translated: CATGSTGSGLQETQYF.

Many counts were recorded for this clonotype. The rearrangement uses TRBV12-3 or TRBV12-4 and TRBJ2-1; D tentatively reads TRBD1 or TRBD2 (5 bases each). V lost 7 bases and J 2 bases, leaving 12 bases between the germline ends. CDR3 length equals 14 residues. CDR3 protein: CASTSRDPYNEQFF. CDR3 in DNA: TGTGCCAGCACCTCTCGGGACCCCTACAATGAGCAGTTCTTC.